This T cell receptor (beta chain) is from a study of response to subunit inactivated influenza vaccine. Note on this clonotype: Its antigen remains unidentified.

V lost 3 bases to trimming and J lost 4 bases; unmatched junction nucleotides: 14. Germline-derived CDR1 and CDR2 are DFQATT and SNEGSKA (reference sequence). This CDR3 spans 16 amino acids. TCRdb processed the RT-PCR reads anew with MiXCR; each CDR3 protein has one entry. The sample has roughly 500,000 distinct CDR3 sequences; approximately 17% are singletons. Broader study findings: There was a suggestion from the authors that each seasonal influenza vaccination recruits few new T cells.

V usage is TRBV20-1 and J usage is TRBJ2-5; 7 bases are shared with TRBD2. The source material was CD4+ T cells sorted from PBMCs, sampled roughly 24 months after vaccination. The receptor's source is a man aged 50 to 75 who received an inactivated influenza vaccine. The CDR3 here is CSASSSGAAMRETQYF. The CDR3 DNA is TGCAGTGCTAGCTCTAGCGGTGCCGCTATGAGAGAGACCCAGTACTTC.